These T cell receptor beta chains were read from a single sample in a study of cytomegalovirus exposure and HLA in healthy donors. Sequencing was performed with immunoSEQ multiplex PCR; in TCRdb, only in-frame clones are kept and a portion is missing. The data contain 200,000 to 250,000 clones, about 80% of them singletons. Specimen: PBMCs. These receptors came from a woman aged 40 to 55 in good health and CMV-seropositive. CDR3s leave out the opening cysteine and the closing phenylalanine or tryptophan.

CDR3	V	J
SALDRGSPQAGEQY	TRBV29-1	TRBJ2-7
ASSPGWNSYEQY	TRBV4-3	TRBJ2-7
ASSLGGGVNEQY	TRBV5-1	TRBJ2-7
ASSVGLAGGTKGTQY	TRBV9	TRBJ2-3
SVEVGIGTGAF	TRBV29-1	TRBJ1-1
ASSRGRGNGQPQH	TRBV27	TRBJ1-5
ASSEGQTYGYT	TRBV7-2	TRBJ1-2
ASSSGQGIGNTIY	TRBV5-1	TRBJ1-3
ASSPQTGKETQY	TRBV18	TRBJ2-5
ASSAGLAGRYEQY	TRBV5-4	TRBJ2-7
ASSPGGSSTDTQY	TRBV4-2	TRBJ2-3
ASSLGGGRAKNIQY	TRBV11-2	TRBJ2-4
ASSLRSRLAGSNEKLF	TRBV7-2	TRBJ1-4
SVEPGTSGIGEQF	TRBV29-1	TRBJ2-1
ASSEQGGTGELF	TRBV6-1	TRBJ2-2
ASSPSLYNEQF	TRBV7-3	TRBJ2-1
ATSSYRGSYGYT	TRBV15	TRBJ1-2
ASGRGIEQF	TRBV7-3	TRBJ2-1
ASSLAGGPSDEQY	TRBV11-2	TRBJ2-7
AWRTPGVYEQY	TRBV30	TRBJ2-7
ASSAAGYNSPLH	TRBV9	TRBJ1-6
ASSFGGDTEAF	TRBV9	TRBJ1-1
ASSPWDREAF	TRBV5-4	TRBJ1-1
SVATGVLETQY	TRBV29-1	TRBJ2-5
AWSVLKNTEAF	TRBV30	TRBJ1-1
ASSPRGQIHYNSPLH	TRBV7-2	TRBJ1-6
SSSRETYEQY	TRBV7-9	TRBJ2-7
ASSGGTTRLNTEAF	TRBV9	TRBJ1-1
ASSLDRGTGEAF	TRBV27	TRBJ1-1
ASSSGQSQPQH	TRBV5-6	TRBJ1-5
ASSLAEDYAEY	TRBV7-2	TRBJ2-7
ASSLWTGRGETQY	TRBV4-1	TRBJ2-5